The rows below give T cell receptor beta chains drawn from one sample of a study of identical twins. Via MiXCR, TCRdb re-called the 5' RACE reads, giving one row per CDR3 protein. Of just under 550,000 distinct CDR3 sequences listed, around 15% were seen once; the top ten hold around 0.48%. These data were also filed under a second study, of yellow fever vaccine responses in identical twins.

Sequences were obtained from CD4+ T cells sorted from blood. The receptors shown here come from a woman younger than 30 in good health. CDR3s include the opening cysteine and the closing phenylalanine or tryptophan. D genes are given only for firm matches. Rows give clone size only sometimes, using once, few, many, or a class for an expanded clone.

TRBV5-1	NA	once	TRBJ2-5	TGCGCCAGCAGCTTGGTATTGGCAGGTCACGGAGAGACCCAGTACTTC	CASSLVLAGHGETQYF
TRBV5-5	TRBD1	NA	TRBJ1-2	TGTGCCAGCAGCTTGGTAACAGGGGGCGGTGGTGGCTACACCTTC	CASSLVTGGGGGYTF
TRBV19	NA	NA	TRBJ1-5	TGTGCCAGTAGTATCCCCAGGGTCGCCAATCAGCCCCAGCATTTT	CASSIPRVANQPQHF
TRBV5-1	TRBD2	NA	TRBJ2-1	TGCGCCAGCAGCCCCGCGAGTAGACTAGCGGGAGGTAACAATGAGCAGTTCTTC	CASSPASRLAGGNNEQFF
TRBV9	NA	many	TRBJ1-6	TGTGCCAGCAGCGTAAACCATAATTCACCCCTCCACTTT	CASSVNHNSPLHF
TRBV25-1	NA	few	TRBJ2-5	TGTGCCAGCAGTGAATATTTCGAGACCCAGTACTTC	CASSEYFETQYF
TRBV6-5	NA	NA	TRBJ2-7	TGTGCCAGCAGTTACTCTCCGACACCCGGGCACTGCGAGCAGTACTTC	CASSYSPTPGHCEQYF
TRBV7-8	TRBD2	few	TRBJ2-7	TGTGCCAGCAGCTTAGTCGCCAGCGGGGGATACAGCTCCTACGAGCAGTACTTC	CASSLVASGGYSSYEQYF
TRBV20-1	TRBD1	NA	TRBJ1-6	TGCAGTGCTAGGGGACAGGGGGAATCACCCCTCCACTTT	CSARGQGESPLHF
TRBV11-2	TRBD1	few	TRBJ2-5	TGTGCCAGCAGCCCCTCCGGGACAGGGGGCAAAGAGACCCAGTACTTC	CASSPSGTGGKETQYF